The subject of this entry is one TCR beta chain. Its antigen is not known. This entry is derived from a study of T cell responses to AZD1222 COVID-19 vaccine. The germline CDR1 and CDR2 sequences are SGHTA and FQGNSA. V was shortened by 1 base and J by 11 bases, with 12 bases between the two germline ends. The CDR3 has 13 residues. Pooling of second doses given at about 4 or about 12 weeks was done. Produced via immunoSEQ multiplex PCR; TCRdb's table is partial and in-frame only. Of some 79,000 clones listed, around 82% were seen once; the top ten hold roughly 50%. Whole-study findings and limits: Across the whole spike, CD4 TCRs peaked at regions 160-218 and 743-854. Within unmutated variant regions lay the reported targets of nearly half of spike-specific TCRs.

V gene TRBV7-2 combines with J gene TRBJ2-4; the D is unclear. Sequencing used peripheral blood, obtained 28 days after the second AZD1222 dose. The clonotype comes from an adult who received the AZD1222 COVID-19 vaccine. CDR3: CASSLGPKVVQYF. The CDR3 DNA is TGTGCCAGCAGCTTAGGTCCTAAAGTGGTTCAGTACTTC.